Listed below are T cell receptor beta chains from one sample, sequenced in a study of molecular identifiers for immune sequencing clone quantification. TCRdb processed the PCR reads anew with MiXCR; each CDR3 protein has one entry. The profile shows approximately 670,000 distinct CDR3 sequences, just under 20% of them singletons. Material for sequencing was naive CD8+ T cells from blood, with Jurkat cell RNA spiked in. The receptors stem from a human donor in good health. Some libraries in this study had Jurkat cell RNA spiked in. The CDR3 runs from the conserved cysteine through the conserved F or W. D genes are given only for firm matches. A row's size may be missing; if present it is once, few, many or a size class.

D | J | size | V | CDR3 | DNA
TRBD1 | TRBJ1-1 | many | TRBV7-9 | CASSLHPDRGDTEAFF | TGTGCCAGCAGCTTACACCCTGACAGGGGTGACACTGAAGCTTTCTTT
TRBD1 | TRBJ2-5 | many | TRBV7-9 | CASSPTGTDQETQYF | TGTGCCAGCAGCCCCACCGGGACAGATCAAGAGACCCAGTACTTC
- | TRBJ2-3 | many | TRBV7-7 | CASSLAPSDTQYF | TGTGCTAGCAGCTTAGCGCCTTCAGATACGCAGTATTTT
- | TRBJ2-1 | - | TRBV4-3 | CASSQDFRGSYNEQFF | TGCGCCAGCAGCCAAGATTTTCGGGGGTCTTACAATGAGCAGTTCTTC
- | TRBJ1-5 | - | TRBV12-3/TRBV12-4 | CASSPPGNQPQHF | TGTGCCAGCAGTCCCCCAGGTAATCAGCCCCAGCATTTT
- | TRBJ2-3 | few | TRBV6-5 | CASSESTGVRDTQYF | TGTGCCAGCTCCGAGAGCACGGGAGTCCGAGATACGCAGTATTTT
- | TRBJ2-5 | many | TRBV19 | CASSSSTRGSQETQYF | TGTGCCAGTAGTTCGTCAACGAGGGGGTCACAAGAGACCCAGTACTTC
- | TRBJ2-5 | many | TRBV10-2 | CASSQAGTRKETQYF | TGCGCCAGCAGTCAAGCCGGGACAAGGAAAGAGACCCAGTACTTC
- | TRBJ1-1 | many | TRBV7-2 | CASSLGGGAGIRYLTDTEAFF | TGTGCCAGCAGCTTAGGGGGCGGCGCGGGCATACGTTATCTCACTGACACTGAAGCTTTCTTT
- | TRBJ2-3 | - | TRBV29-1 | CSVVDGSTDTQYF | TGCAGCGTTGTTGACGGAAGCACAGATACGCAGTATTTT
- | TRBJ2-5 | once | TRBV20-1 | CSARDVSVASKRETQYF | TGCAGTGCTAGAGATGTGTCGGTGGCCTCAAAACGGGAGACCCAGTACTTC
TRBD1 | TRBJ1-1 | - | TRBV19 | CASSRGTGGVTGAFF | TGTGCCAGTAGCCGGGGGACAGGGGGCGTCACTGGAGCTTTCTTT
- | TRBJ2-1 | many | TRBV7-9 | CAELGGTTYNEQFF | TGTGCCGAATTAGGCGGGACCACCTACAATGAGCAGTTCTTC
- | TRBJ2-5 | many | TRBV5-6 | CASWSPLGQETQYF | TGTGCCAGCTGGTCCCCTTTGGGGCAAGAGACCCAGTACTTC
- | TRBJ2-2 | few | TRBV6-5 | CAIANDMNTGELFF | TGTGCCATAGCGAACGACATGAACACCGGGGAGCTGTTTTTT
TRBD1 | TRBJ2-7 | few | TRBV27 | CASSLSGQAPLEQYF | TGTGCCAGCAGTTTATCGGGACAGGCTCCGTTGGAGCAGTACTTC
TRBD2 | TRBJ2-7 | many | TRBV28 | CASSSQGLAGPEQYF | TGTGCCAGCAGTTCCCAGGGACTAGCGGGTCCCGAGCAGTACTTC
- | TRBJ2-5 | - | TRBV30 | CAWSVLGPTYQETQYF | TGTGCCTGGAGTGTTTTGGGACCCACGTACCAAGAGACCCAGTACTTC
TRBD1 | TRBJ2-4 | many | TRBV14 | CASSQAWDREGILAKNIQYF | TGTGCCAGCAGCCAAGCGTGGGACAGGGAAGGGATCCTAGCCAAAAACATTCAGTACTTC
- | TRBJ1-2 | many | TRBV7-2 | CASSPSGGPRDYGYTF | TGTGCCAGCAGCCCATCTGGAGGACCGCGCGACTATGGCTACACCTTC
- | TRBJ2-1 | many | TRBV30 | CAWIGISSYNEQFF | TGTGCCTGGATCGGGATTAGCTCCTACAATGAGCAGTTCTTC
- | TRBJ2-5 | many | TRBV13 | CASSSLRTTKETQYF | TGTGCCAGCAGCTCGCTCCGGACAACTAAAGAGACCCAGTACTTC
TRBD2 | TRBJ2-3 | many | TRBV28 | CASSLGLADYTDTQYF | TGTGCCAGCAGCCTGGGACTAGCGGACTACACAGATACGCAGTATTTT
TRBD1 | TRBJ2-6 | few | TRBV7-9 | CASSSPPGTGSTGANVLTF | TGTGCCAGCAGCTCGCCTCCCGGGACAGGGTCCACTGGGGCCAACGTCCTGACTTTC
- | TRBJ2-7 | - | TRBV4-3 | CASSQDVGGRTISYEQYF | TGCGCCAGCAGCCAAGATGTCGGCGGCCGTACGATCTCCTACGAGCAGTACTTC
- | TRBJ1-2 | few | TRBV7-2 | CASSLTLEPNYGYTF | TGTGCCAGCAGCTTAACCTTAGAACCTAACTATGGCTACACCTTC
- | TRBJ2-7 | once | TRBV19 | CASSSSGIYEQYF | TGTGCCAGTAGTTCTTCTGGAATCTACGAGCAGTACTTC
- | TRBJ1-2 | few | TRBV6-2/TRBV6-3 | CASSYLDGNYGYTF | TGTGCCAGCAGTTATCTCGACGGAAACTATGGCTACACCTTC
- | TRBJ1-1 | many | TRBV27 | CASSLVPSTEAFF | TGTGCCAGCAGTTTAGTACCGAGTACTGAAGCTTTCTTT
- | TRBJ1-1 | - | TRBV27 | CASSFRAGATEAFF | TGTGCCAGCAGTTTTAGGGCAGGGGCCACTGAAGCTTTCTTT
TRBD1 | TRBJ2-7 | many | TRBV20-1 | CSARPSPGQVYEQYF | TGCAGTGCTAGACCATCCCCGGGACAGGTCTACGAGCAGTACTTC
TRBD2 | TRBJ2-7 | few | TRBV20-1 | CSASAGTSASYEQYF | TGCAGTGCGTCGGCCGGGACTAGCGCATCCTACGAGCAGTACTTC
- | TRBJ2-3 | few | TRBV6-5 | CASSYETGPAKSSTDTQYF | TGTGCCAGCAGTTACGAGACCGGGCCCGCGAAATCTAGCACAGATACGCAGTATTTT